Below, 29 T cell receptor beta chains from the same sample are listed, as sequenced in a study of OX40 agonist ivuxolimab in advanced cancers. TCRdb keeps only in-frame clones here, not all; method: immunoSEQ multiplex PCR. The sample records 45,000 to 60,000 clones, about 74% being singletons. Sequencing used CD4+ or CD8+ T cells sorted from blood, obtained in a trial of the OX40 agonist ivuxolimab. These receptor sequences come from an adult with an advanced solid tumor such as melanoma, head and neck, liver or kidney cancer.

This chain links TRBV7-6 with TRBJ1-3; TRBD1 agrees at 7 bases. V gave up 0 bases and J gave up 4 bases; unmatched junction bases: 6. The length of the CDR3 is 16 residues. Per germline, CDR1 SGHVS and CDR2 FNYEAQ. The CDR3 region is CASSLAETGYGNTIYF. CDR3 nucleotide sequence: TGTGCCAGCAGCTTAGCGGAGACAGGGTACGGAAACACCATATATTTT.

The chain is built from TRBV5-1 and TRBJ1-4, with D uncertain. The CDR3 totals 16 residues. Trimming took 0 bases from V and 0 from J, leaving 9 bases between them. CDR1 SGHRS and CDR2 YFSETQ come from the germline V gene. The CDR3 DNA sequence: TGCGCCAGCAGCTTGGTCCCGAGATCAACTAATGAAAAACTGTTTTTT. Protein sequence: CASSLVPRSTNEKLFF.

The chain uses TRBV7-7 and TRBJ1-2; possibly TRBD1 for D (5 bases). CDR3 length: 13 amino acids. Deletions cut 6 bases from V and 4 bases from J, with 12 bases between. Germline V gene lookup returns CDR1 SSHAT and CDR2 FNYEAQ (reference sequence). CDR3: CASSGTGFYGYTF. The DNA for the CDR3 is TGTGCCAGCAGTGGAACAGGATTCTATGGCTACACCTTC.

This chain joins TRBV27 and TRBJ2-3; perhaps TRBD2 as D (5 bases). The germline V gene encodes CDR1 MNHEY and CDR2 SMNVEV (reference sequence). V was shortened by 0 bases and J by 6 bases, with 7 bases between the two germline ends. The CDR3 consists of 13 residues. CDR3 nucleotide sequence: TGTGCCAGCAGTTTATCGTGGGAGGATACGCAGTATTTT. As protein: CASSLSWEDTQYF.

The CDR3 spells CASGLGQRYGYTF. In DNA, the CDR3 is TGTGCCAGCGGCCTGGGACAGAGATATGGCTACACCTTC. The chain links TRBV2 to TRBJ1-2; 7 nucleotides line up with TRBD1. V was clipped by 8 bases and J by 5 bases; unmatched bases: 8. Germline CDR1 reads SNHLY; CDR2 reads FYNNEI. The CDR3 has 13 residues.

The rearrangement uses TRBV28 and TRBJ1-2, with 7 bases aligning to TRBD1. Germline-derived CDR1 and CDR2 are MDHEN and SYDVKM. This CDR3 is 13 amino acids long. The junction had 5 bases not matched to a gene; V was cut back by 6 bases and J by 4 bases. The CDR3 DNA reads TGTGCCAGCAGACTCGAGGGGGCCTATGGCTACACCTTC. Its translation: CASRLEGAYGYTF.

The chain joins TRBV12-1 to TRBJ2-7; TRBD1, as called in the table, went unchecked against the DNA. TRBV12-1 constitutes a pseudogene. The CDR3 totals 14 residues. The CDR3 nucleotides are TGTGCCAGCAGCTTTGGCCAAACAGGGTCCGAGCAGTACTTC. Amino acids: CASSFGQTGSEQYF.

Only a few counts were recorded for this clone. This sequence joins TRBV18 and TRBJ2-2, with 7 bases lining up with TRBD1. The trim removed 2 bases at V and 4 bases at J, leaving 4 bases unmatched. This CDR3 has 15 amino acids. From germline, CDR1 is KGHSH and CDR2 LQKENI. The CDR3 loop is CASSPTTGTTGELFF. The CDR3 coding sequence is TGTGCCAGCTCACCAACGACAGGGACCACCGGGGAGCTGTTTTTT.

This chain connects TRBV5-1 to TRBJ2-1; TRBD1 might be the D (6 bases). Germline V gives CDR1 SGHRS, CDR2 YFSETQ. This CDR3 has 13 residues. Trimming removed 2 bases at V and 4 bases at J, with 7 bases between. This chain's CDR3 is CASSFGQYNEQFF. CDR3 nucleotides: TGCGCCAGCAGCTTCGGACAGTACAATGAGCAGTTCTTC.

The chain carries TRBV19 and TRBJ2-1; 10 bases agree with TRBD2. From germline, CDR1 is LNHDA and CDR2 SQIVND (reference sequence). The CDR3 sequence is 15 residues long. V lost 10 bases, J lost 0 bases, and 6 bases stayed unmatched. In DNA, the CDR3 is TGTGCCACCCTAGGACTAGCGGACTCCTACAATGAGCAGTTCTTC. Its translation is CATLGLADSYNEQFF.

The genes are TRBV11-2 and TRBJ2-7; 8 nucleotides line up with TRBD1. Germline CDR1 and CDR2: SGHAT and FQNNGV. Losses at the gene ends were 1 base for V and 5 bases for J; bases not matched to a gene: 16. This CDR3 contains 18 residues. The CDR3: CASSLASPFDRGDNEQYF. The CDR3 region has the DNA TGTGCCAGCAGCTTAGCGTCCCCCTTTGACAGGGGAGACAACGAGCAGTACTTC.

The CDR3 is CASSLGLDTEAFF. CDR3 bases: TGTGCCAGCAGCTTAGGGTTGGACACTGAAGCTTTCTTT. V usage is TRBV9 and J usage is TRBJ1-1, with D unclear. The CDR3 runs to 13 residues. CDR1 and CDR2 (germline): SGDLS, YYNGEE. V was trimmed by 4 bases and J by 3 bases, leaving 10 bases between them.

The chain links TRBV27 to TRBJ2-7; possible D gene TRBD2, 5 bases. The V end was cut by 3 bases, the J end by 9 bases, with 9 bases between. The germline gives CDR1 MNHEY, CDR2 SMNVEV (reference sequence). The CDR3 is made up of 11 amino acids. For the CDR3, the DNA is TGTGCCAGCAGTTTTCGGAGGACGCAGTACTTC. It translates to CASSFRRTQYF.

The chain has TRBV15 and TRBJ1-1; D might be TRBD1 (6 bases). CDR1 and CDR2 from the germline V gene are LNHNV and YYDKDF (reference sequence). The CDR3 covers 15 residues. Trimming left V 7 bases short and J 9 bases short, with 24 bases between. CDR3 amino acids: CATTRRGTMDRKAFF. DNA of the CDR3: TGTGCCACCACAAGGAGGGGGACGATGGACCGAAAAGCTTTCTTT.

Notes on this clone: A junction boundary mismatches the germline segment, possibly from a read error. The rearrangement joins TRBV2 to TRBJ2-7, with unresolved D. The CDR3 length is 11 residues. The germline V gene encodes CDR1 SNHLY and CDR2 FYNNEI. This CDR3 is CASSPNYEQCF. In nucleotides, the CDR3 is TGTGCCAGCAGCCCCAACTACGAGCAGTGCTTC. Full variable domain (missing parts from reference TRBV2 and TRBJ2-7): EPEVTQTPSHQVTQMGQEVILRCVPISNHLYFYWYRQILGQKVEFLVSFYNNEISEKSEIFDDQFSVERPDGSNFTLKIRSTKLEDSAMYFCASSPNYEQCFGPGTRLTVT.

This chain uses TRBV27 with TRBJ2-2; TRBD2 aligns across 10 bases. CDR3 size: 16 residues. V was clipped by 7 bases and J by 4 bases; unmatched bases: 9. Germline lookup yields CDR1 MNHEY and CDR2 SMNVEV (reference sequence). CDR3 sequence: CASMLAGVLPTGELFF. CDR3 bases: TGTGCCAGCATGCTAGCGGGAGTTCTGCCCACCGGGGAGCTGTTTTTT.

The rearrangement uses TRBV6-1 and TRBJ1-5; D gene unclear. The CDR3 totals 13 residues. CDR1 is MNHNS, CDR2 SASEGT, per germline. V was shortened by 1 base and J by 8 bases, with 9 bases between the two germline ends. CDR3 sequence (DNA): TGTGCCAGCAGTGAAGTAGGCCTCGAGCCCCAGCATTTT. Encoded protein: CASSEVGLEPQHF.

The chain is built from TRBV27 and TRBJ2-1, with D unresolved. Per germline, CDR1 MNHEY and CDR2 SMNVEV (reference sequence). V lost 5 bases and J 4 bases, leaving 15 bases between the germline ends. The CDR3 runs to 15 residues. The CDR3 nucleotides are TGTGCCAGCAGTCTTCAAAGGGAATCGTACAATGAGCAGTTCTTC. As protein: CASSLQRESYNEQFF.

This sequence joins TRBV11-3 and TRBJ1-2; weak D call: TRBD1 (5 bases). The V end was cut by 5 bases, the J end by 2 bases, with 15 bases between. The CDR3 totals 15 residues. In germline, CDR1 is SGHNT, CDR2 YENEEA. The CDR3 loop reads CASSNSGGKNYGYTF. The CDR3 DNA follows: TGTGCCAGCAGCAATAGCGGGGGAAAGAACTATGGCTACACCTTC.

This chain connects TRBV6-1 to TRBJ2-5; D not resolved. V lost 0 bases and J 7 bases, leaving 9 bases between the germline ends. Germline CDR1 MNHNS, CDR2 SASEGT. The CDR3 contains 13 residues. The CDR3, as DNA: TGTGCCAGCAGTGAAGCTGCCCTCGGGACCCAGTACTTC. This sequence encodes CASSEAALGTQYF.

The chain joins TRBV6-1 to TRBJ1-5; D is perhaps TRBD1 (6 bases). The CDR3 sequence is 15 residues long. Germline V lookup: CDR1 MNHNS, CDR2 SASEGT. Trimming took off 1 base at V and 4 bases at J, with 11 bases between the two ends. The CDR3 coding sequence is TGTGCCAGCAGTGAAGGCACAGGGCGGAATCAGCCCCAGCATTTT. Amino acid sequence: CASSEGTGRNQPQHF.

This clone turned up a few times. The chain couples TRBV7-2 to TRBJ2-1; 12 nucleotides align to TRBD2. The J segment lost 7 bases and the V segment lost 8 bases, leaving 9 bases of the junction unmatched. From germline, CDR1 is SGHTA and CDR2 FQGNSA. CDR3 length: 15 residues. The CDR3 protein is CASGQTSGRWNEQFF. In DNA, the CDR3 is TGTGCCAGCGGCCAGACTAGCGGGAGATGGAATGAGCAGTTCTTC.

The chain couples TRBV7-8 to TRBJ2-2; 7 bases match TRBD2. The germline CDR1 and CDR2 sequences are SGHVS and FQNEAQ. With V trimmed by 0 bases and J by 4 bases, 2 bases remained unmatched. The CDR3 sequence is 15 residues long. CDR3 sequence (DNA): TGTGCCAGCAGCTTAGCCGCTAGCGGCACCGGGGAGCTGTTTTTT. Translation: CASSLAASGTGELFF.

This chain joins TRBV29-1 and TRBJ1-2; D uncertain. Germline-derived CDR1 and CDR2 are SQVTM and ANQGSEA. V lost 1 base to trimming and J lost 8 bases, with 8 bases between them. There are 11 residues in the CDR3. CDR3 nucleotide sequence: TGCAGCGTTGAAGTGGGTAGCGGCTACACCTTC. This sequence encodes CSVEVGSGYTF.

This clone came up once. The CDR3: CASSWTGTGNEKLFF. CDR3 nucleotides: TGTGCCAGCAGCTGGACCGGGACAGGGAATGAAAAACTGTTTTTT. V gene TRBV5-8 combines with J gene TRBJ1-4, with 9 nucleotides matching TRBD1. The CDR3 length is 15 residues. Germline CDR1 is SGHTS and CDR2 is YDEGEE. V lost 3 bases and J lost 5; bases outside the gene matches: 5.

The chain is built from TRBV11-1 and TRBJ1-2, with 8 bases matching TRBD1. The V segment lost 6 bases and the J segment 4 bases; nucleotides outside the gene matches: 4. Germline V gives CDR1 SGHAT, CDR2 FQDESV (reference sequence). The CDR3 totals 13 residues. The CDR3 region has the DNA TGTGCCAGCAGGGACAGGGCCGCCTATGGCTACACCTTC. Amino acid sequence: CASRDRAAYGYTF.

V gene TRBV6-5 combines with J gene TRBJ2-7, with 8 positions matching TRBD1. CDR3 length equals 15 residues. Trimming cost V 7 bases and J 6 bases; bases outside gene matches: 14. Per the germline V gene, CDR1 is MNHEY and CDR2 is SVGAGI. The chain's CDR3 is CASTPDRGWYSEQYF. The CDR3 bases are TGTGCCAGCACCCCAGACAGGGGTTGGTACTCCGAGCAGTACTTC.

The rearrangement links TRBV11-3 to TRBJ2-5; perhaps D is TRBD1 or TRBD2 (6 bases each). This CDR3 region has 15 residues. Germline CDR1 SGHNT, CDR2 YENEEA. The V end lost 4 bases, the J end lost 5 bases, and 17 bases lay between the germline ends. The CDR3 DNA reads TGTGCCAGCAGCTCAAGGGGGGCAGGAGGGGAGACCCAGTACTTC. This encodes CASSSRGAGGETQYF.

This clone has just a few counts. This chain uses TRBV5-1 with TRBJ1-3, with D unresolved. Looked up from germline, CDR1 is SGHRS and CDR2 is YFSETQ. The length of the CDR3 is 15 residues. Trimming took 0 bases from V and 4 from J, leaving 11 bases between them. CDR3 in amino acids: CASSLEPLYGNTIYF. As DNA, the CDR3 is TGCGCCAGCAGCTTGGAACCACTCTACGGAAACACCATATATTTT.